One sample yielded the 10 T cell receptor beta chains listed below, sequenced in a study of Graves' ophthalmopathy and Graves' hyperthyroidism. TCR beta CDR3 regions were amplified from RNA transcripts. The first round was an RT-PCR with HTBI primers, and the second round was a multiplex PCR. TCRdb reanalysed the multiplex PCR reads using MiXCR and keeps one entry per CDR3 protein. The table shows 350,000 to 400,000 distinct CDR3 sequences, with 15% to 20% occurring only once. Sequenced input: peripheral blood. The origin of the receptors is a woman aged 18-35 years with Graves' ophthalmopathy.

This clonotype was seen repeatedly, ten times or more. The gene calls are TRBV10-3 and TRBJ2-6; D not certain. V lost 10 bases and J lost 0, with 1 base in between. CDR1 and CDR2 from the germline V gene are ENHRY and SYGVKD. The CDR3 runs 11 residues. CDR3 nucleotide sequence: TGTGCCACCTCTGGGGCCAACGTCCTGACTTTC. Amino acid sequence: CATSGANVLTF.

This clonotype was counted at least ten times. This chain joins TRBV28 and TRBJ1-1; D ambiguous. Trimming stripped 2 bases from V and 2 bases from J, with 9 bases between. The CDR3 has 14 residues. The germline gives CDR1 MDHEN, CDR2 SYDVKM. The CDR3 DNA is TGTGCCAGCAGTTTAGGCGAGTTTAACACTGAAGCTTTCTTT. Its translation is CASSLGEFNTEAFF.

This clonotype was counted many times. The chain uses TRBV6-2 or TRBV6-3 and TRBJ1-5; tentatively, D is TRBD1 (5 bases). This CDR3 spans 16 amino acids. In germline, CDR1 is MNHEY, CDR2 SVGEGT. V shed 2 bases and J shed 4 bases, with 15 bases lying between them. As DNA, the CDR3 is TGTGCCAGCAGTTACCCCCAGATACAGGTAAATCAGCCCCAGCATTTT. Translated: CASSYPQIQVNQPQHF.

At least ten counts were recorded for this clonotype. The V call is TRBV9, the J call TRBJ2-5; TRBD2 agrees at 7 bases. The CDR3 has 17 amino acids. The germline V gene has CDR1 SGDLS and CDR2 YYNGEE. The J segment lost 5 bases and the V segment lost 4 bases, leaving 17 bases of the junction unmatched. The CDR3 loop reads CASSPLGGGPNEETQYF. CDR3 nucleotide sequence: TGTGCCAGCAGCCCCCTCGGGGGAGGGCCGAATGAGGAGACCCAGTACTTC.

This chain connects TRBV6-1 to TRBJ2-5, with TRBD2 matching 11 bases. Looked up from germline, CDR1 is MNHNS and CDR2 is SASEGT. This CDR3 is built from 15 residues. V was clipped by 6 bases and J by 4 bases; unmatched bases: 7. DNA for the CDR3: TGTGCCAGCAGGATACTAGCGGGGGCCGTAGAGACCCAGTACTTC. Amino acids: CASRILAGAVETQYF.

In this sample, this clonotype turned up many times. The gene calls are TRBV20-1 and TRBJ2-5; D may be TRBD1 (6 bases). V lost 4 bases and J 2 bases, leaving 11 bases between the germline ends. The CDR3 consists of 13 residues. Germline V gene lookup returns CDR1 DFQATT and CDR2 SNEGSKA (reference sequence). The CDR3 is CSATYRVQETQYF. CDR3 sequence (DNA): TGCAGTGCTACTTACAGGGTACAAGAGACCCAGTACTTC.

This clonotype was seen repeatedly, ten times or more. For the CDR3, the DNA is TGTGCCAGTAGTATCCCCGGGATGAACACTGAAGCTTTCTTT. Protein: CASSIPGMNTEAFF. This chain links TRBV19 with TRBJ1-1; D remains unclear. The V and J ends lost 3 bases and 0 bases respectively, with 8 bases between them. The CDR3 has 14 amino acids. Germline V gives CDR1 LNHDA, CDR2 SQIVND (reference sequence).

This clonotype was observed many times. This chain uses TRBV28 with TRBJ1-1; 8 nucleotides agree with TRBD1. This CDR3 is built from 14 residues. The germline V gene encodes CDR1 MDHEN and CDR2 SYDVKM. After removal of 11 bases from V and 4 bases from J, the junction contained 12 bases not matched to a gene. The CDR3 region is CACRDRYSGTEAFF. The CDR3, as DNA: TGTGCCTGCCGGGACAGGTATTCTGGCACTGAAGCTTTCTTT.

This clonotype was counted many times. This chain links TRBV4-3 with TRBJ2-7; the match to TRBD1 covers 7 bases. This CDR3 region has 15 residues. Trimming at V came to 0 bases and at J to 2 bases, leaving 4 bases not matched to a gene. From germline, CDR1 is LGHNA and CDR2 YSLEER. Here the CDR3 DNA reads TGCGCCAGCAGCCAAGACGGGCAGGGGGCCTACGAGCAGTACTTC. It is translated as CASSQDGQGAYEQYF.

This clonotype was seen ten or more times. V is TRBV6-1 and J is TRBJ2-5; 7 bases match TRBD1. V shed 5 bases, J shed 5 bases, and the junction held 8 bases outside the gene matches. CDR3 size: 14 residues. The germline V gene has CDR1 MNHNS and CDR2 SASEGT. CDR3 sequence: CASSQTGDRETQYF. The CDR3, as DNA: TGTGCCAGCAGTCAAACAGGGGACCGGGAGACCCAGTACTTC.